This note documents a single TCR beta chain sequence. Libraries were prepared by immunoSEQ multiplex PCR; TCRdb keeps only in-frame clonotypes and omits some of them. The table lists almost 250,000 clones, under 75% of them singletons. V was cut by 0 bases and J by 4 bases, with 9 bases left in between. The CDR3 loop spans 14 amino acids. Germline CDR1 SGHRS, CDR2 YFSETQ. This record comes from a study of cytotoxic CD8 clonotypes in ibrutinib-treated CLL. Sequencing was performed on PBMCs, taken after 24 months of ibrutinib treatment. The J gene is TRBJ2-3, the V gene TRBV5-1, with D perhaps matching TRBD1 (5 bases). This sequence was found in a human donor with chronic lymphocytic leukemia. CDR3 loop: CASSLEVGPDTQYF. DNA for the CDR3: TGCGCCAGCAGCTTGGAAGTGGGGCCAGATACGCAGTATTTT. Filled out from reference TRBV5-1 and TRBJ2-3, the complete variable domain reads KAGVTQTPRYLIKTRGQQVTLSCSPISGHRSVSWYQQTPGQGLQFLFEYFSETQRNKGNFPGRFSGRQFSNSRSEMNVSTLELGDSALYLCASSLEVGPDTQYFGPGTRLTVL.